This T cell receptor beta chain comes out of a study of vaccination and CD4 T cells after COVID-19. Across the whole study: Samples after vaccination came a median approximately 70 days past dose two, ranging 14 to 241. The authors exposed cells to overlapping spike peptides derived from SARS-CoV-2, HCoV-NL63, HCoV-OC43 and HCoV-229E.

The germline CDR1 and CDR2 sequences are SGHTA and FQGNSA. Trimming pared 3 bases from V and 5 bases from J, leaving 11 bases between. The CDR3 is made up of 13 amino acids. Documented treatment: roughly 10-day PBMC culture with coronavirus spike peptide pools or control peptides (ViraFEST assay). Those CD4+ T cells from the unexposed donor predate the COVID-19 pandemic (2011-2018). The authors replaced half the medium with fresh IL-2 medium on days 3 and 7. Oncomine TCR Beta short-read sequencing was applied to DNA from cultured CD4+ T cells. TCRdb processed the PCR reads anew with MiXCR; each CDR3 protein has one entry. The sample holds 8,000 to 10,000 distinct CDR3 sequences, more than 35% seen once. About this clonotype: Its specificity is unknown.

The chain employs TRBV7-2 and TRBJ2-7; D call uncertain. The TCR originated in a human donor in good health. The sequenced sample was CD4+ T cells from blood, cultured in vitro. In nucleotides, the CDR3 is TGTGCCAGCAGCTTCTCATCTCTTAACGAGCAGTACTTC. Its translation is CASSFSSLNEQYF.